Sequencing of this TCR beta chain was carried out in a study of blood T cell repertoires in COVID-19. Study-level background: Samples representing acute and convalescent COVID-19 were sourced from the United States, Italy and Spain. T cells, B-cell-depleted T cells, or PBMCs provided the cDNA or gDNA that served as material.

Original handling: Estimates of nucleated cell counts were drawn from the amplification of reference gene primers. Only in-frame clones appear in the TCRdb table, and some are missing; sequencing was by immunoSEQ multiplex PCR. That table supplies the V and J calls and clone size; D and trimming were determined from the DNA. Of about 380,000 clones in the sample, around 85% were seen once. With 5 bases removed from V and 2 bases from J, the gap between germline ends came to 13 bases. Germline CDR1 and CDR2: SGHAT and FQNNGV. This CDR3 spans 15 amino acids. This clone was counted ten times or more. This TCR was sampled from a woman between 18 and 29 years old with acute or convalescent COVID-19. Sequenced: peripheral blood. This chain joins TRBV11-2 and TRBJ1-5; D call uncertain. CDR3 coding DNA: TGTGCCAGCAGCCTTAGCGCCGGTGGCAATCAGCCCCAGCATTTT. Translating it yields CASSLSAGGNQPQHF. Full variable domain (outside the CDR3, taken from reference TRBV11-2 and TRBJ1-5): EAGVAQSPRYKIIEKRQSVAFWCNPISGHATLYWYQQILGQGPKLLIQFQNNGVVDDSQLPKDRFSAERLKGVDSTLKIQPAKLEDSAVYLCASSLSAGGNQPQHFGDGTRLSIL.